This TCR beta chain was identified during a study of Graves' ophthalmopathy and Graves' hyperthyroidism. About the study: At the time of initial diagnosis and before any treatment, peripheral blood was collected.

Other autoimmune diseases, uncontrolled infections, pregnancy or lactation excluded patients from enrollment. Study-wide results and limits: Most clonotypes expanded in thyroid above 0.001 frequency were present in blood too.

This clonotype has a count of ten or more. Antigen: not known. The study amplified TCR beta CDR3 regions using RNA transcripts. The first-round RT-PCR employed HTBI primers together with the Qiagen OneStep RT-PCR kit. A multiplex PCR was then performed as the second round. TCRdb re-called the multiplex PCR reads through MiXCR, storing one row per CDR3 protein. Of 650,000 to 900,000 distinct CDR3 sequences detected, 40% appear once; the ten largest clones hold 44%. Trimming cost V 1 base and J 1 base, with 10 bases left between them. This CDR3 spans 14 amino acids. Germline V lookup: CDR1 DFQATT, CDR2 SNEGSKA (reference sequence).

The chain recombines TRBV20-1 with TRBJ1-1; D call uncertain. Sequencing was carried out using peripheral blood. This TCR was sampled from an adult man with Graves' ophthalmopathy. Written as DNA, the CDR3 is TGCAGTGCTAGAGCACGGGAATCGAACACTGAAGCTTTCTTT. Amino acids: CSARARESNTEAFF.